Included here is one TCR beta chain sequence, with context. The sample belongs to a study of cytomegalovirus exposure and HLA in healthy donors. Germline V lookup: CDR1 SGHRS, CDR2 YFSETQ. The CDR3 length is 16 residues. The junction had 8 bases not matched to a gene; V was cut back by 0 bases and J by 8 bases. The primer mix had 60 Vbeta and 13 Jbeta primers. The protocol was immunoSEQ multiplex PCR, while the TCRdb copy is restricted to in-frame clones and leaves out a portion. There are 200,000 to 250,000 clones in the sample; 76% occur only once, and approximately 0.63% lies in the top ten. This sequence was found in a man aged 18-30 years in good health and CMV-seronegative. The chain employs TRBV5-1 and TRBJ2-1; 10 bases map to TRBD2. The sequencing sample was made of PBMCs. The chain's CDR3 is CASSLGGLAGVDEQFF. In nucleotides, the CDR3 is TGCGCCAGCAGCTTGGGGGGTCTAGCGGGAGTTGATGAGCAGTTCTTC.